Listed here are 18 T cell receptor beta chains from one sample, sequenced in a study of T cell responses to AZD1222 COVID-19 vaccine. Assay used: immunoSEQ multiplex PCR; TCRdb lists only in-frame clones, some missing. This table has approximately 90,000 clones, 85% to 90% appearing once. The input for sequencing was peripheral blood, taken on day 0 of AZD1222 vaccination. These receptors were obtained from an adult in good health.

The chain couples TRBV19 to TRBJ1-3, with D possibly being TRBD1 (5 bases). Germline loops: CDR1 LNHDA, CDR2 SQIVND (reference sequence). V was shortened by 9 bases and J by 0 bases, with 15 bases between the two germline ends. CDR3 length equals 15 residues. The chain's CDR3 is CASEQQADSGNTIYF. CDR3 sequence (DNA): TGTGCCAGCGAACAACAGGCGGACTCTGGAAACACCATATATTTT.

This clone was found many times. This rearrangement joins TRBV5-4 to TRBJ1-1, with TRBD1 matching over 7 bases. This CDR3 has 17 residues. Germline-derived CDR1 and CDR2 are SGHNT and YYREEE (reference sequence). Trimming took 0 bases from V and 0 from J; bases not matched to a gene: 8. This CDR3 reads CASSLVGTALMNTEAFF. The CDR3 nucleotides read TGTGCCAGCAGCTTGGTCGGGACAGCGCTCATGAACACTGAAGCTTTCTTT.

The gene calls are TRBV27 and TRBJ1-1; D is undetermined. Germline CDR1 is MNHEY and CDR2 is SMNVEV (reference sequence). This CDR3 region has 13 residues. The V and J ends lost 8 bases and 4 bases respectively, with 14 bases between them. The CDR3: CASATGRATEAFF. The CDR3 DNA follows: TGTGCCAGCGCCACGGGGAGGGCCACTGAAGCTTTCTTT.

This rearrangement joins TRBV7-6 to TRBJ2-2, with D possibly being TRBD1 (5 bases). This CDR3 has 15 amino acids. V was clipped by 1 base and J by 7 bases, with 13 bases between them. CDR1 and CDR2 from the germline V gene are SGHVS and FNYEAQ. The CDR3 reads CASSLGWQGGGELFF. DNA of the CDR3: TGTGCCAGCAGCTTAGGCTGGCAGGGTGGCGGGGAGCTGTTTTTT.

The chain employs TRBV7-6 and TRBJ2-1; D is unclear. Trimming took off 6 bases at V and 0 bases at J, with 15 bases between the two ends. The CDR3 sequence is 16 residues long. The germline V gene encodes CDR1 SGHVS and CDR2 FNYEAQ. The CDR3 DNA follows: TGTGCCAGCAGACCGGGCTCTCCTGGCTCCTACAATGAGCAGTTCTTC. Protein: CASRPGSPGSYNEQFF.

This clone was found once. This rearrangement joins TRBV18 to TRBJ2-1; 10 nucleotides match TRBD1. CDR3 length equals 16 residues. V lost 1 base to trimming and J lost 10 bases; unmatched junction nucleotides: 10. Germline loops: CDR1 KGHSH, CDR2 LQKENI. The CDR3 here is CASSPRRTGGSEEQFF. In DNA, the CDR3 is TGTGCCAGCTCACCACGACGGACAGGGGGTTCGGAGGAGCAGTTCTTC.

CDR3 sequence reads: CASSSQGGTGYGYTF. The DNA for the CDR3 is TGTGCCAGCAGCTCTCAAGGGGGCACCGGCTATGGCTACACCTTC. The rearrangement joins TRBV2 to TRBJ1-2; TRBD1 matches 7 bases. CDR3 size: 15 residues. J lost 4 bases, V lost 6 bases, and 11 bases had no gene match. CDR1 and CDR2 (germline): SNHLY, FYNNEI.

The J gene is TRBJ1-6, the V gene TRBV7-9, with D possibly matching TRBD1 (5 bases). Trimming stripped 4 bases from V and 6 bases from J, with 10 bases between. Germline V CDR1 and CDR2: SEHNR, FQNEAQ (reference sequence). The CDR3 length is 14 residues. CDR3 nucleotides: TGTGCCAGCAGCTCTCAGGGTGGTAATTCACCCCTCCACTTT. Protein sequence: CASSSQGGNSPLHF.

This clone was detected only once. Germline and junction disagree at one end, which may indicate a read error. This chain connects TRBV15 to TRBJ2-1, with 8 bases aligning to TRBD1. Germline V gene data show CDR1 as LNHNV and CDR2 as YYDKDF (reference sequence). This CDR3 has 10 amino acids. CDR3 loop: CATYRDRLIF. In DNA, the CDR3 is TGTGCCACATACCGGGACAGGCTTATCTTC.

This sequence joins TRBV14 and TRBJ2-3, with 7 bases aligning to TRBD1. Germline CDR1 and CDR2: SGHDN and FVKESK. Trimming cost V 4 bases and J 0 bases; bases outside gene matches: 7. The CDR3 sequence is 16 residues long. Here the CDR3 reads CASSPGQPLSTDTQYF. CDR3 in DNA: TGTGCCAGCAGCCCGGGACAGCCCCTGAGCACAGATACGCAGTATTTT.

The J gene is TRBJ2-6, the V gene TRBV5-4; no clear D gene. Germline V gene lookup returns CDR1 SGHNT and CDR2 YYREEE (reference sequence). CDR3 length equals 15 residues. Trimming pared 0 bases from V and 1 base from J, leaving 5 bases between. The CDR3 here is CASSLDLSGANVLTF. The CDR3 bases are TGTGCCAGCAGCTTGGATCTGTCTGGGGCCAACGTCCTGACTTTC.

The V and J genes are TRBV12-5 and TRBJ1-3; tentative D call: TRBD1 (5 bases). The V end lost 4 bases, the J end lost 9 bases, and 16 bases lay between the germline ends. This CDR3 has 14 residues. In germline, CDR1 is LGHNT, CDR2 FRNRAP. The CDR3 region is CASGSDSGSRTIYF. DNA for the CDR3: TGTGCTAGTGGTTCCGACAGTGGGAGTCGCACCATATATTTT.

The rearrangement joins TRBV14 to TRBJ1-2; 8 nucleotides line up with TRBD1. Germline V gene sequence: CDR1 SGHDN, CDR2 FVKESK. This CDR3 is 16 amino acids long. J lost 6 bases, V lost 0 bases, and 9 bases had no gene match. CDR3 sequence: CASSQDRQGLYHGYTF. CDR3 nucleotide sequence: TGTGCCAGCAGCCAAGATAGACAGGGGCTTTACCATGGCTACACCTTC.

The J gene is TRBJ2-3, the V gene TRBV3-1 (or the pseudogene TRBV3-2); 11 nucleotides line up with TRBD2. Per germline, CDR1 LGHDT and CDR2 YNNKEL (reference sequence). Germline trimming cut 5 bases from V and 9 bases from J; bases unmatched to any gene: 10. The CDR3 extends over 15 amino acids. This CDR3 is CASSYPTSGEATQYF. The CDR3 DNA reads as TGTGCCAGCAGCTACCCGACTAGCGGGGAGGCCACGCAGTATTTT.

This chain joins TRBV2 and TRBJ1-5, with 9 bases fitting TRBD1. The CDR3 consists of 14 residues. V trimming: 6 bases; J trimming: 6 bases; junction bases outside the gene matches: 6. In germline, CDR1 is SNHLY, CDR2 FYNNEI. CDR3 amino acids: CASRPGQGPQPQHF. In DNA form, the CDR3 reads TGTGCCAGCAGACCTGGACAGGGGCCTCAGCCCCAGCATTTT.

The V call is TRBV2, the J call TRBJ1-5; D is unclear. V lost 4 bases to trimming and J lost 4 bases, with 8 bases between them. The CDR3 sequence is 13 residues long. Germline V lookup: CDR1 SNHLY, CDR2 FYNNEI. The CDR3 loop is CASSVEGNQPQHF. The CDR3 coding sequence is TGTGCCAGCAGTGTCGAAGGGAATCAGCCCCAGCATTTT.

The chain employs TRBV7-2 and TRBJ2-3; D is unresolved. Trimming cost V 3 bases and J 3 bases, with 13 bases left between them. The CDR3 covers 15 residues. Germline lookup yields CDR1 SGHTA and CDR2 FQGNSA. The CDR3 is CASSFRAHGTDTQYF. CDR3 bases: TGTGCCAGCAGCTTCCGGGCCCACGGGACAGATACGCAGTATTTT.

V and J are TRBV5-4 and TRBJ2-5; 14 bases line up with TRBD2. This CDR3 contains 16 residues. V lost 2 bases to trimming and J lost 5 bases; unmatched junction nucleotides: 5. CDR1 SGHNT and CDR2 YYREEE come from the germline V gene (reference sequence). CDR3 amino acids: CASSLGLAGGPETQYF. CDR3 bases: TGTGCCAGCAGCTTAGGACTAGCGGGGGGCCCGGAGACCCAGTACTTC.